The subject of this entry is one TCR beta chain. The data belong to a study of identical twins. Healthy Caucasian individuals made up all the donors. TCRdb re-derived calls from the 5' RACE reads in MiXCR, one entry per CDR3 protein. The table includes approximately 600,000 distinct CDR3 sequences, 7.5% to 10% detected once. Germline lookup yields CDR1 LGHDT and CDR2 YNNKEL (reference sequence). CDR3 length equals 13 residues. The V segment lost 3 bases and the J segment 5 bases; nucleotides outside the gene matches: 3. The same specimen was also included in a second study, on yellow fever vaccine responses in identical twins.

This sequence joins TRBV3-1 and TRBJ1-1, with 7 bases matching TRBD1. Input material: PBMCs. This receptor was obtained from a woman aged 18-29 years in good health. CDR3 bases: TGTGCCAGCAGCCATACAGGGGAGACTGAAGCTTTCTTT. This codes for CASSHTGETEAFF.